This paragraph reports one T cell receptor (beta chain). Only in-frame clones appear in the TCRdb table, and some are missing; sequencing was by immunoSEQ multiplex PCR. Of 27,000 or so clones listed, approximately 84% were seen once; the top ten hold around 20%. These data are taken from a study of OX40 agonist ivuxolimab in advanced cancers. Across the study: Three patients had partial responses: one hepatocellular carcinoma, two cutaneous melanoma.

This CDR3 has 15 amino acids. The germline CDR1 and CDR2 sequences are LNHDA and SQIVND (reference sequence). Trimming removed 6 bases from V and 4 bases from J; junction bases left unmatched: 7. The chain combines TRBV19 with TRBJ2-1; 9 bases line up with TRBD1. This specimen was CD4+ or CD8+ T cells sorted from blood, taken in a trial of the OX40 agonist ivuxolimab. The sequence came from an adult with an advanced solid tumor such as melanoma, head and neck, liver or kidney cancer. The CDR3 region is CASSPTGGSYNEQFF. The CDR3, as DNA: TGTGCCAGTAGCCCAACAGGGGGCTCGTACAATGAGCAGTTCTTC.